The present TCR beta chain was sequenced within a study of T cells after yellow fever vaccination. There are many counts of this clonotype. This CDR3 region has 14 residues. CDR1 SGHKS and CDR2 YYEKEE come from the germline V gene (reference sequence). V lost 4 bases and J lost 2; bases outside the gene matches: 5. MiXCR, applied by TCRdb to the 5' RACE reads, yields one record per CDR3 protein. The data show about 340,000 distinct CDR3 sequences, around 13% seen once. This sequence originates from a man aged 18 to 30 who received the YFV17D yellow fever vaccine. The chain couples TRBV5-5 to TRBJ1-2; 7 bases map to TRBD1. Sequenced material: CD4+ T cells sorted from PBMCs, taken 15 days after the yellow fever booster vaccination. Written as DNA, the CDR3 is TGTGCCAGCAGCCCGGGGGACAGCAACTATGGCTACACCTTC. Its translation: CASSPGDSNYGYTF. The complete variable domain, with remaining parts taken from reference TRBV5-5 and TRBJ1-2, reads DAGVTQSPTHLIKTRGQQVTLRCSPISGHKSVSWYQQVLGQGPQFIFQYYEKEERGRGNFPDRFSARQFPNYSSELNVNALLLGDSALYLCASSPGDSNYGYTFGSGTRLTVV.